The 24 T cell receptor beta chains in this list originate from one sample, sequenced in a study of control samples from healthy donors and cancer patients. Sequencing used immunoSEQ multiplex PCR; TCRdb keeps in-frame clones, though not all of them. Of about 120,000 clones in the sample, about nine tenths are singletons; the top ten hold approximately 2.2%. The sample consisted of blood. The receptors here all came from a woman aged 50 to 65 in good health.

The chain carries TRBV2 and TRBJ1-2, with D perhaps matching TRBD1 (5 bases). This CDR3 spans 14 amino acids. Trimming cost V 6 bases and J 6 bases, with 17 bases left between them. Germline lookup yields CDR1 SNHLY and CDR2 FYNNEI. The CDR3 loop is CASRALDSDDGYTF. CDR3 DNA: TGTGCCAGCAGGGCCCTAGACAGCGACGATGGCTACACCTTC.

This clone has just one count. The V call is TRBV5-6, the J call TRBJ2-5; no firm D call. The ends were cut back, 4 bases at V and 3 bases at J, with 13 bases in the middle. This CDR3 is built from 14 residues. The germline V gene encodes CDR1 SGHDT and CDR2 YYEEEE. CDR3 loop: CASSPVNDEETQYF. The CDR3 nucleotides are TGTGCCAGCAGCCCTGTCAACGATGAAGAGACCCAGTACTTC.

The V and J genes are TRBV19 and TRBJ1-5, with D unresolved. Germline V gene lookup returns CDR1 LNHDA and CDR2 SQIVND (reference sequence). Trimming left V 7 bases short and J 0 bases short, with 7 bases between. CDR3 length: 13 residues. CDR3 in DNA: TGTGCCAGTAACCCCAGTAGCAATCAGCCCCAGCATTTT. Protein: CASNPSSNQPQHF.

The chain joins TRBV3-1 (or the pseudogene TRBV3-2) to TRBJ2-1; 13 bases are shared with TRBD2. The CDR3 is made up of 15 amino acids. Per the germline V gene, CDR1 is LGHDT and CDR2 is YNNKEL (reference sequence). V dropped 8 bases and J dropped 9; count of bases not matched to a gene: 10. CDR3 region: CASGAGLAGVVEQFF. CDR3 nucleotides: TGTGCCAGCGGGGCAGGACTAGCGGGAGTGGTTGAGCAGTTCTTC.

V and J are TRBV12-3 or TRBV12-4 and TRBJ1-2; D gene ambiguous. V lost 7 bases and J lost 8, with 17 bases in between. The length of the CDR3 is 13 residues. The CDR3 bases are TGTGCCAGCACCCCCAGCACGGTCTGGGGCTACACCTTC. This encodes CASTPSTVWGYTF.

This clone appeared a single time. V and J are TRBV10-3 and TRBJ2-7, with 7 bases that match TRBD2. Per germline, CDR1 ENHRY and CDR2 SYGVKD. The length of the CDR3 is 12 residues. The V and J ends lost 5 bases and 6 bases, in that order; junction bases with no gene match: 4. CDR3 residues: CAISSGTSEQYF. The CDR3, as DNA: TGTGCCATCAGTAGCGGGACCAGCGAGCAGTACTTC.

This clone was detected a few times. V usage is TRBV27 and J usage is TRBJ1-2, with TRBD1 as a possible D gene (5 bases). Germline V gene lookup returns CDR1 MNHEY and CDR2 SMNVEV (reference sequence). The CDR3 is 13 residues long. Trimming left V 0 bases short and J 4 bases short, with 6 bases between. The CDR3 bases are TGTGCCAGCAGTTTATCCGGGACCTATGGCTACACCTTC. Its translation is CASSLSGTYGYTF.

The chain combines TRBV11-2 with TRBJ2-1, with 14 bases aligning to TRBD2. The germline gives CDR1 SGHAT, CDR2 FQNNGV. CDR3 size: 16 residues. Germline trimming cut 3 bases from V and 5 bases from J; bases unmatched to any gene: 3. This chain's CDR3 is CASSFGTSGGNNEQFF. CDR3 sequence (DNA): TGTGCCAGCAGCTTTGGGACTAGCGGGGGAAACAATGAGCAGTTCTTC. Full variable domain (missing parts from reference TRBV11-2 and TRBJ2-1): EAGVAQSPRYKIIEKRQSVAFWCNPISGHATLYWYQQILGQGPKLLIQFQNNGVVDDSQLPKDRFSAERLKGVDSTLKIQPAKLEDSAVYLCASSFGTSGGNNEQFFGPGTRLTVL.

The J gene is TRBJ1-1, the V gene TRBV11-2; no reliable D call. The germline V gene encodes CDR1 SGHAT and CDR2 FQNNGV. Trimming removed 5 bases at V and 11 bases at J, with 12 bases between. The CDR3 contains 11 residues. For the CDR3, the DNA is TGTGCCAGCAGCCGGACCCTGTGGGCTTTCTTT. Residues: CASSRTLWAFF.

The V call is TRBV7-2, the J call TRBJ2-1; the D gene is possibly TRBD1 (7 bases). Germline loops: CDR1 SGHTA, CDR2 FQGNSA. CDR3 size: 15 residues. V lost 1 base, J lost 12 bases, and 19 bases lay in between. In DNA form, the CDR3 reads TGTGCCAGCAGCTTAGTAGCGGCGGCCCAGGGGGGGCAGTTCTTC. This gives the protein CASSLVAAAQGGQFF.

This clone was recorded only once. The rearrangement uses TRBV3-1 (or the pseudogene TRBV3-2) and TRBJ1-6, with D perhaps TRBD1 (5 bases). Germline V gives CDR1 LGHDT, CDR2 YNNKEL (reference sequence). The CDR3 is 13 residues long. V lost 4 bases and J lost 11, with 12 bases in between. The CDR3 spells CASSRTSSTPLHF. Here the CDR3 DNA reads TGTGCCAGCAGCCGGACAAGCTCAACACCCCTCCACTTT.

V usage is TRBV6-5 and J usage is TRBJ2-7; the D gene is possibly TRBD2 (5 bases). Germline V gives CDR1 MNHEY, CDR2 SVGAGI. The length of the CDR3 is 14 residues. V was shortened by 2 bases and J by 3 bases, with 11 bases between the two germline ends. The CDR3 protein is CASSYHTEGYEQYF. Written as DNA, the CDR3 is TGTGCCAGCAGTTACCACACTGAGGGCTACGAGCAGTACTTC.

This clone was counted only a few times. The V gene is TRBV3-1 (or the pseudogene TRBV3-2), the J gene TRBJ2-7; TRBD1 is a possible D gene (5 bases). This CDR3 spans 14 amino acids. CDR1 is LGHDT, CDR2 YNNKEL, per germline (reference sequence). With 4 bases removed from V and 2 bases from J, the gap between germline ends came to 12 bases. The CDR3 DNA is TGTGCCAGCAGCCCACGGACAAAAACCTACGAGCAGTACTTC. This gives the protein CASSPRTKTYEQYF.

The chain employs TRBV5-4 and TRBJ1-6, with D perhaps matching TRBD1 (6 bases). The CDR3 has 15 residues. Trimming removed 4 bases from V and 8 bases from J, with 16 bases in between. Germline V CDR1 and CDR2: SGHNT, YYREEE (reference sequence). For the CDR3, the DNA is TGTGCCAGCAGCCCGGGGGGGGGCGCTGATTCACCCCTCCACTTT. Translation gives CASSPGGGADSPLHF.

The rearrangement joins TRBV5-1 to TRBJ2-4, with D hard to call. The CDR3 loop spans 16 amino acids. CDR1 SGHRS and CDR2 YFSETQ come from the germline V gene. Trimming took off 6 bases at V and 1 base at J, with 17 bases between the two ends. This CDR3 is CASTPPWPRAKNIQYF. CDR3 DNA: TGCGCCAGCACCCCCCCGTGGCCCCGGGCCAAAAACATTCAGTACTTC.

This clone showed up just a few times. The CDR3 region has the DNA TGTGCCAGCTCACCTGGACCGCTGAACACTGAAGCTTTCTTT. This encodes CASSPGPLNTEAFF. V is TRBV18 and J is TRBJ1-1, with D unresolved. Germline lookup yields CDR1 KGHSH and CDR2 LQKENI. Between the trimmed V and J ends, which lost 3 bases and 0 bases, there was a span of 8 bases. This CDR3 is built from 14 residues.

Here the CDR3 reads CASSQSWTGTDEQFF. For the CDR3, the DNA is TGTGCCAGCTCACAAAGCTGGACAGGGACCGATGAGCAGTTCTTC. The chain has TRBV18 and TRBJ2-1, with 8 bases lining up with TRBD1. This CDR3 has 15 amino acids. Trimming at V came to 4 bases and at J to 8 bases, leaving 10 bases not matched to a gene. Germline values: CDR1 KGHSH, CDR2 LQKENI. The full variable domain, rest sourced from reference TRBV18 and TRBJ2-1, is NAGVMQNPRHLVRRRGQEARLRCSPMKGHSHVYWYRQLPEEGLKFMVYLQKENIIDESGMPKERFSAEFPKEGPSILRIQQVVRGDSAAYFCASSQSWTGTDEQFFGPGTRLTVL.

This chain connects TRBV15 to TRBJ1-1; D may be TRBD1 (5 bases). Trimming cost V 5 bases and J 6 bases, with 19 bases left between them. CDR3 length equals 15 residues. The germline V gene has CDR1 LNHNV and CDR2 YYDKDF (reference sequence). CDR3 region: CATSGTTGRGAEAFF. As DNA, the CDR3 is TGTGCCACCAGCGGAACGACCGGGAGGGGAGCTGAAGCTTTCTTT. The entire variable domain, with the rest obtained from reference TRBV15 and TRBJ1-1, is as follows: DAMVIQNPRYQVTQFGKPVTLSCSQTLNHNVMYWYQQKSSQAPKLLFHYYDKDFNNEADTPDNFQSRRPNTSFCFLDIRSPGLGDTAMYLCATSGTTGRGAEAFFGQGTRLTVV.

V and J are TRBV30 and TRBJ1-5; D call uncertain. V lost 1 base to trimming and J lost 6 bases, with 10 bases between them. Germline CDR1 and CDR2: GTSNPN and SVGIG (reference sequence). CDR3 length equals 13 residues. The CDR3 DNA reads as TGTGCCTGGAGTGATTCGGGAATTCAGCCCCAGCATTTT. Protein sequence: CAWSDSGIQPQHF.

The V and J genes are TRBV2 and TRBJ1-5; D not resolved. Per germline, CDR1 SNHLY and CDR2 FYNNEI. Trimming stripped 1 base from V and 6 bases from J, with 16 bases between. The CDR3 is 16 amino acids. CDR3 in amino acids: CASSEELRVGAQPQHF. The DNA for the CDR3 is TGTGCCAGCAGTGAAGAGTTGAGGGTGGGTGCTCAGCCCCAGCATTTT.

CDR3 loop: CASSLLALRGNQPQHF. CDR3 DNA sequence: TGTGCCAGCAGTTTATTGGCCTTGAGGGGCAATCAGCCCCAGCATTTT. The rearrangement uses TRBV28 and TRBJ1-5, with D uncertain. CDR1 and CDR2 from the germline V gene are MDHEN and SYDVKM. V was shortened by 1 base and J by 2 bases, with 12 bases between the two germline ends. The CDR3 is 16 amino acids.

The chain joins TRBV5-1 to TRBJ1-3, with a weak D call TRBD1 (5 bases). The CDR3 runs 15 residues. Trimming removed 0 bases from V and 0 bases from J, with 7 bases in between. Germline V gene sequence: CDR1 SGHRS, CDR2 YFSETQ. The CDR3 region has the DNA TGCGCCAGCAGCTTGGACAGGAGCTCTGGAAACACCATATATTTT. Amino acid sequence: CASSLDRSSGNTIYF.

This chain uses TRBV2 with TRBJ2-7; a weak D match, TRBD2 (5 bases). Deletions cut 6 bases from V and 1 base from J, with 16 bases between. This CDR3 has 15 amino acids. The germline CDR1 and CDR2 sequences are SNHLY and FYNNEI. The DNA of the CDR3 is TGTGCCAGCAGGGCTCGCCGGGGAACTTCCTACGAGCAGTACTTC. This sequence encodes CASRARRGTSYEQYF.

The genes are TRBV28 and TRBJ1-5; perhaps TRBD1 as D (5 bases). V lost 5 bases to trimming and J lost 0 bases, with 11 bases between them. There are 15 residues in the CDR3. The germline V gene has CDR1 MDHEN and CDR2 SYDVKM. The CDR3 DNA is TGTGCCAGCAGTCCACTAGGGGATAGCAATCAGCCCCAGCATTTT. Residues: CASSPLGDSNQPQHF.